The clone carrying this TCR beta chain showed up just a few times. Its matching antigen is unknown. The sample is drawn from a study of CD8 T cells in ankylosing spondylitis. Quantitative 5'-RACE with molecular barcodes was used to make the TCR beta libraries. TCRdb redid the calling of the 5' RACE reads with MiXCR, one entry per CDR3 protein. The sample gives around 94,000 distinct CDR3 sequences, about 8.3% of which show up once; under 35% is in the top ten. The CDR3 consists of 16 residues. Germline loops: CDR1 SGHTA, CDR2 FQGNSA. V lost 3 bases and J lost 4; bases outside the gene matches: 9. Study-wide points: Researchers reportedly found disease-linked clones significantly enriched in matched ankylosing spondylitis synovial fluid. Typical of ankylosing spondylitis blood, it appeared, was a TCR beta motif of under 10 highly homologous variants.

Material for sequencing was blood, either unsorted or a sorted T cell fraction (not recorded which). The source of this sequence is a male donor with ankylosing spondylitis. The V and J genes are TRBV7-2 and TRBJ2-7, with 10 nucleotides matching TRBD2. The CDR3, as DNA: TGTGCCAGCAGCTTTGAGTGGGCTAGCGGGAGTTACGAGCAGTACTTC. Translated, it gives CASSFEWASGSYEQYF.